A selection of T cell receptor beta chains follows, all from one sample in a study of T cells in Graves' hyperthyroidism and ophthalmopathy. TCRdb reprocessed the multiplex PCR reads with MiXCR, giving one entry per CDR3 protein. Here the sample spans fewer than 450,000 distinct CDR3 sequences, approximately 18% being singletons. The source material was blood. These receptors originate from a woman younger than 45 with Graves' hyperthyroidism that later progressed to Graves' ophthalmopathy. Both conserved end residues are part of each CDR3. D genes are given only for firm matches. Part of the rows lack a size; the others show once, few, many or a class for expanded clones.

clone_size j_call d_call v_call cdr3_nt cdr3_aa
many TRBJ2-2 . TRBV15 TGTGCCACCAGCAGAGATCTGGGGGCCGGGGAGCTGTTTTTT CATSRDLGAGELFF
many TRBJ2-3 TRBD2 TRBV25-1 TGTGCCAGCAGTGAGCCCCTAGCGGGGGAAAATAAGTATTTT CASSEPLAGENKYF
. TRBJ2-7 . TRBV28 TGTGCCAGCAGTCCAAAGGTGGAGACACCCGAGCAGTACTTC CASSPKVETPEQYF
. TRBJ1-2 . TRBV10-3 TGTGCCCCTAACGAAACTAGGGTTTATGGCTACACCTTC CAPNETRVYGYTF
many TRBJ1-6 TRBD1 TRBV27 TGTGCCAGCAGTTTATATCCCAGGGGGAATTCACCCCTCCACTTT CASSLYPRGNSPLHF
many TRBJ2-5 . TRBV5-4 TGTGCCAGCAGCCGAGAGGACCAAGAGACCCAGTACTTC CASSREDQETQYF
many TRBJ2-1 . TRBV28 TGTGCCAGCAGCCAAACAGATCGAAGGAATGAGCAGTTCTTC CASSQTDRRNEQFF
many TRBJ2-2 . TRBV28 TGTGCCAGCACCCCAGTAGCGTACGCGAACACCGGGGAGCTGTTTTTT CASTPVAYANTGELFF
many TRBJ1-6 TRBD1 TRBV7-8 TGTGCCAGCAGCTCCCGGGACAGTAATTCACCCCTCCACTTT CASSSRDSNSPLHF
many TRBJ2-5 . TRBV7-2 TGTGCCAGCAGCCTCGGATTGGAGACCCAGTACTTC CASSLGLETQYF
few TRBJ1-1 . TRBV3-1 TGTGCCAGCAGCCAAGTCTACCGGATGGGGAACCCTGAAGCTTTCTTT CASSQVYRMGNPEAFF
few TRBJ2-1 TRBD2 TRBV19 TGTGCCAGTAGTATTGCTAGCGGGGACTACAATGAGCAGTTCTTC CASSIASGDYNEQFF
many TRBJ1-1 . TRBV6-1 TGTGCCATCGGTGGGATTTCGAACACTGAAGCTTTCTTT CAIGGISNTEAFF
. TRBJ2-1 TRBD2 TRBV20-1 TGCAGTGCTAGATCGGGCCCAGCGGGAGTCTATGAGCAGTTCTTC CSARSGPAGVYEQFF
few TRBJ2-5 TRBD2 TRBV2 TGTGCCAGCAGTGAGCTGGCGGGAGGGTTAGAGACCCAGTACTTC CASSELAGGLETQYF
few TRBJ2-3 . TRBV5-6 TGTGCCAGCTGTTACCGGGACGGAAGCACAGATACGCAGTATTTT CASCYRDGSTDTQYF
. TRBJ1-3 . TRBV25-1 TGTGCCAGCAGTGAACTGAGTTTCTCGAGGGACAGAAACACCATATATTTT CASSELSFSRDRNTIYF
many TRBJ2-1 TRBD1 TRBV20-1 TGCAGTGGGAGGGACAGGGCGACCTACAATGAGCAGTTCTTC CSGRDRATYNEQFF
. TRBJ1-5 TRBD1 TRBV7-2 TGTGCCAGCAGCTTACATGGGACAGTGAATCAGCCCCAGCATTTT CASSLHGTVNQPQHF
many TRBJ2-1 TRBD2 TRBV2 TGTGCCAGCAGTGAAACGGGACTAGCGGGGGCGTACAATGAGCAGTTCTTC CASSETGLAGAYNEQFF
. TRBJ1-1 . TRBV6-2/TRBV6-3 TGTGCCAGCAGTTACTCCGAATCAGGGACGGCCGCAGCTTTCTTT CASSYSESGTAAAFF
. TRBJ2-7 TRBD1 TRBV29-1 TGCAGCGTCCGGGACAGGGGGGAGGACGAGCAGTACTTC CSVRDRGEDEQYF
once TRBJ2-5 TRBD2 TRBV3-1 TGTGCCAGCAGCCAAGGACTAGCGCGGCATGAGACCCAGTACTTC CASSQGLARHETQYF
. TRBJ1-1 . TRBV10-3 TGTGCCACCGCCACTCCAAAATTAGAGTTTGAAGCTTTCTTT CATATPKLEFEAFF
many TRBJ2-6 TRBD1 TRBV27 TGTGCCAGCAACAAAGGGGGCGCTGGGGCCAACGTCCTGACTTTC CASNKGGAGANVLTF
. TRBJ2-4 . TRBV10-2 TGCGCCAGCATAACTCGGCGGGCCAAAAACATTCAGTACTTC CASITRRAKNIQYF
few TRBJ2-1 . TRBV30 TGTGCCTGGAGTGACTACAATGAGCAGTTCTTC CAWSDYNEQFF
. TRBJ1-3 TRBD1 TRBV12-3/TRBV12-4 TGTGCCACCACCCCCATAGGACAGGGGGGAAACACCATATATTTT CATTPIGQGGNTIYF
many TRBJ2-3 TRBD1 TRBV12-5 TGTGCTAGTGGTCTGGGGACAGGAACGCAGTATTTT CASGLGTGTQYF
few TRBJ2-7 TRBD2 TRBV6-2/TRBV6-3 TGTGCCAGCAGCTCCCTAGCGGGGTCATATTACGAGCAGTACTTC CASSSLAGSYYEQYF
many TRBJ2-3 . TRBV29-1 TGCAGCGTTGAAGGGGGCCCCCGCGGCAGTAGCACAGATACGCAGTATTTT CSVEGGPRGSSTDTQYF
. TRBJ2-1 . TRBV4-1 TGCGCCAGCAGCCAAGATACGAATGAGCAGTTCTTC CASSQDTNEQFF
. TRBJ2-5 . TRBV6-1 TGTGCCAGCCGAGTCAGACAGAACCAAGAGACCCAGTACTTC CASRVRQNQETQYF
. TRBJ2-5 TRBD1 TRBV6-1 TGTGCCAGCAGTGAATTTACACCGACAGGGTGGTACCAAGAGACCCAGTACTTC CASSEFTPTGWYQETQYF
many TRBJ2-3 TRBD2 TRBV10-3 TGTGCCATCAGTCCTAGCGGGGGCAGCACAGATACGCAGTATTTT CAISPSGGSTDTQYF
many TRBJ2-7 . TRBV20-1 TGCAGTGCTTCTATGGGGTTACAGGGCCTCGAGCAGTACTTC CSASMGLQGLEQYF
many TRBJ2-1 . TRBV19 TGTGCCAGTACCCGGGGGAAGGGCTCCTACAATGAGCAGTTCTTC CASTRGKGSYNEQFF
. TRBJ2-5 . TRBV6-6 TGTGCCAGCAGTTACTCTCCCGGGGCAGGAGAGACCCAGTACTTC CASSYSPGAGETQYF
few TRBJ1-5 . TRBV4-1 TGCGCCAGCAGCCAAGTAGTACTTACTAGCAATCAGCCCCAGCATTTT CASSQVVLTSNQPQHF
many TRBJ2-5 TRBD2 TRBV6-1 TGTGCCAGCAGTGTCCAGGGACTAGCGGGAGGGCCGAGTGTGACCCAGTACTTC CASSVQGLAGGPSVTQYF
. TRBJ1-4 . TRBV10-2 TGCGCCAGCAGTGATCCTTGGACTGAAAATGAAAAACTGTTTTTT CASSDPWTENEKLFF
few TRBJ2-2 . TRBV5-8 TGTGCCAGCAGCTTGGCCGAGGGAGCGAACACCGGGGAGCTGTTTTTT CASSLAEGANTGELFF